This T cell receptor beta chain was recorded in a study of cytomegalovirus exposure and HLA in healthy donors. Study-wide results and limits: One later analysis reportedly identified an Asian-associated ancestry cluster that showed fewer N-insertions than the approximately 700-donor mean. Accounts indicate the classifier identified cytomegalovirus status with strong specificity and sensitivity. Presence/absence comparisons presumed near-even sequencing depth among donors.

As concerns this clone: The antigen remains unidentified.

Donors sampled were nominally healthy, though unrecorded immune exposures were likely. PCR used 60 Vbeta primers and 13 Jbeta primers. Sequencing used immunoSEQ multiplex PCR; TCRdb keeps in-frame clones, though not all of them. This table holds tens of thousands of clones, 65% to 70% found once. What was sequenced was PBMCs. This sequence was found in a middle-aged man in good health and CMV-seropositive.

The DNA for the CDR3 is TGCAGCGTTGGGACAGGGGAGGAGTCCTACACCTTC. Its protein product is CSVGTGEESYTF. The J gene is TRBJ1-2, the V gene TRBV29-1; 9 nucleotides match TRBD1. Trimming at V came to 4 bases and at J to 10 bases, leaving 7 bases not matched to a gene. The CDR3 loop spans 12 amino acids. Germline V gene data show CDR1 as SQVTM and CDR2 as ANQGSEA.